These 16 T cell receptor beta chains originate from one sample sequenced in a study of radiotherapy plus CTLA-4 blockade in lung cancer. The repertoire was sequenced with immunoSEQ multiplex PCR; TCRdb's copy has only in-frame clones and lacks some. The sample has some 60,000 clones, roughly 80% seen once. The starting material was peripheral blood, obtained from a patient treated with radiotherapy plus ipilimumab. The receptors stem from a human donor with non-small cell lung cancer who had a complete response to radiotherapy plus ipilimumab.

The J gene is TRBJ1-4, the V gene TRBV29-1; 10 bases are shared with TRBD1. CDR3 length: 13 amino acids. The germline CDR1 and CDR2 sequences are SQVTM and ANQGSEA. V lost 7 bases, J lost 6 bases, and 5 bases stayed unmatched. CDR3 sequence: CSARQGADEKLFF. In DNA, the CDR3 is TGCAGCGCCCGACAGGGGGCGGATGAAAAACTGTTTTTT.

The gene calls are TRBV5-1 and TRBJ2-1; the match to TRBD2 covers 7 bases. Germline V gives CDR1 SGHRS, CDR2 YFSETQ. After removal of 4 bases from V and 0 bases from J, the junction contained 22 bases not matched to a gene. This CDR3 is built from 21 residues. This chain's CDR3 is CASSPTTASGIVRYSYNEQFF. The CDR3 DNA follows: TGCGCCAGCAGCCCCACCACCGCTAGCGGAATCGTTCGTTACTCCTACAATGAGCAGTTCTTC.

The J gene is TRBJ2-7, the V gene TRBV10-3; D perhaps matches TRBD1 (6 bases). The CDR3 totals 14 residues. CDR1 ENHRY and CDR2 SYGVKD come from the germline V gene. Trimming cost V 5 bases and J 1 base, with 12 bases left between them. CDR3 residues: CAISRNRVSYEQYF. Written as DNA, the CDR3 is TGTGCCATCAGTCGTAACAGGGTTTCCTACGAGCAGTACTTC.

This clone was detected only a few times. V and J are TRBV10-1 and TRBJ2-7; D is perhaps TRBD2 (6 bases). V was cut by 7 bases and J by 0 bases, with 13 bases left in between. The V gene's germline CDR1 is WNHNN and CDR2 SYGVQD (reference sequence). There are 14 residues in the CDR3. CDR3 sequence (DNA): TGCGCCAGCACCTTAAAGCGGGTCTCCTACGAGCAGTACGTC. It codes for CASTLKRVSYEQYV.

The genes are TRBV7-2 and TRBJ2-1, with 11 bases identical to TRBD2. Germline V gene lookup returns CDR1 SGHTA and CDR2 FQGNSA. The junction had 12 bases not matched to a gene; V was cut back by 5 bases and J by 0 bases. The CDR3 covers 19 residues. The CDR3 DNA sequence: TGTGCCAGCAGCAGGACTAGCGGGCGGAGAGGGAGCTCCTACAATGAGCAGTTCTTC. Translated, it gives CASSRTSGRRGSSYNEQFF. Full variable domain (outside the CDR3, taken from reference TRBV7-2 and TRBJ2-1): GAGVSQSPSNKVTEKGKDVELRCDPISGHTALYWYRQSLGQGLEFLIYFQGNSAPDKSGLPSDRFSAERTGGSVSTLTIQRTQQEDSAVYLCASSRTSGRRGSSYNEQFFGPGTRLTVL.

The V call is TRBV6-5, the J call TRBJ1-1, with a weak D call TRBD1 (5 bases). This CDR3 has 15 amino acids. V was trimmed by 7 bases and J by 0 bases, leaving 15 bases between them. The germline gives CDR1 MNHEY, CDR2 SVGAGI. CDR3 bases: TGTGCCAGCACCCAGCACCCGACAGTGAACACTGAAGCTTTCTTT. Protein sequence: CASTQHPTVNTEAFF.

The chain carries TRBV7-9 and TRBJ1-1; D possibly corresponds to TRBD1 (5 bases). V lost 3 bases and J 3 bases, leaving 11 bases between the germline ends. The CDR3 totals 14 residues. CDR1 and CDR2 (germline): SEHNR, FQNEAQ (reference sequence). This CDR3 is CASSFREGYTEAFF. The CDR3 nucleotides read TGTGCCAGCAGCTTTAGGGAGGGGTACACTGAAGCTTTCTTT.

The chain combines TRBV4-1 with TRBJ2-5, with D possibly TRBD2 on 6 matching bases. Germline V CDR1 and CDR2: MGHRA, YSYEKL. This CDR3 has 13 amino acids. Deletions cut 4 bases from V and 2 bases from J, with 8 bases between. The CDR3 region has the DNA TGCGCCAGCAGCCGGCTAGCGCAAGAGACCCAGTACTTC. Translating it yields CASSRLAQETQYF.

The J gene is TRBJ2-4, the V gene TRBV6-1; D call uncertain. Trimming stripped 2 bases from V and 2 bases from J, with 16 bases between. CDR1 is MNHNS, CDR2 SASEGT, per germline. The CDR3 has 17 amino acids. The CDR3 here is CASSELLGPGTKNIQYF. The CDR3 nucleotides are TGTGCCAGCAGTGAACTGTTGGGCCCTGGTACCAAAAACATTCAGTACTTC.

This chain joins TRBV2 and TRBJ2-3; a possible D gene is TRBD1 (5 bases). The length of the CDR3 is 12 residues. Trimming removed 4 bases at V and 6 bases at J, with 8 bases between. Germline loops: CDR1 SNHLY, CDR2 FYNNEI. The CDR3 DNA follows: TGTGCCAGCAGTGCAGGGTACGATACGCAGTATTTT. Its protein product is CASSAGYDTQYF.

The J gene is TRBJ2-5, the V gene TRBV6-1, with a tentative D call TRBD2 (7 bases). Germline lookup yields CDR1 MNHNS and CDR2 SASEGT. There are 15 residues in the CDR3. The V end lost 1 base, the J end lost 4 bases, and 13 bases lay between the germline ends. For the CDR3, the DNA is TGTGCCAGCAGTGAAGTGGGGGGGCGTGGAGAGACCCAGTACTTC. This gives the protein CASSEVGGRGETQYF.

This rearrangement joins TRBV2 to TRBJ2-1, with D maybe TRBD2 (5 bases). The CDR3 totals 14 residues. The germline V gene has CDR1 SNHLY and CDR2 FYNNEI. Trimming took 10 bases from V and 0 from J, leaving 13 bases between them. DNA for the CDR3: TGTGCCAAAAGCGGCGCATTCTCCTACAATGAGCAGTTCTTC. It codes for CAKSGAFSYNEQFF.

The chain carries TRBV4-3 and TRBJ1-2; D remains ambiguous. V was trimmed by 0 bases and J by 2 bases, leaving 13 bases between them. Germline V gives CDR1 LGHNA, CDR2 YSLEER. There are 16 residues in the CDR3. CDR3 residues: CASSQERAGGNYGYTF. The CDR3 nucleotides read TGCGCCAGCAGCCAAGAAAGGGCGGGAGGAAACTATGGCTACACCTTC.

V usage is TRBV9 and J usage is TRBJ1-2; D remains ambiguous. Germline loops: CDR1 SGDLS, CDR2 YYNGEE. The CDR3 extends over 14 amino acids. V was cut by 3 bases and J by 2 bases, with 11 bases left in between. The CDR3 spells CASSAPGLNYGYTF. The CDR3 region has the DNA TGTGCCAGCAGCGCCCCGGGTCTGAACTATGGCTACACCTTC.

This clone was observed once. V gene TRBV6-6 combines with J gene TRBJ1-2; TRBD1 might be the D (6 bases). The CDR3 length is 13 residues. Looked up from germline, CDR1 is MNHNY and CDR2 is SVGAGI (reference sequence). Trimming left V 0 bases short and J 8 bases short, with 10 bases between. The CDR3 spells CASSYSAGVGYTF. In DNA form, the CDR3 reads TGTGCCAGCAGTTACTCCGCAGGGGTAGGCTACACCTTC.

The rearrangement joins TRBV19 to TRBJ2-5; D is unclear. This CDR3 has 14 residues. Germline lookup yields CDR1 LNHDA and CDR2 SQIVND (reference sequence). Trimming removed 3 bases from V and 1 base from J, with 9 bases in between. As DNA, the CDR3 is TGTGCCAGTAGTATGCCCCCAGGCCAAGAGACCCAGTACTTC. Amino acid sequence: CASSMPPGQETQYF. Complete variable domain (other parts from reference TRBV19 and TRBJ2-5): DGGITQSPKYLFRKEGQNVTLSCEQNLNHDAMYWYRQDPGQGLRLIYYSQIVNDFQKGDIAEGYSVSREKKESFPLTVTSAQKNPTAFYLCASSMPPGQETQYFGPGTRLLVL.